The text below deals with one T cell receptor (beta chain). V gave up 3 bases and J gave up 6 bases; unmatched junction bases: 4. The germline V gene has CDR1 LGHDT and CDR2 YNNKEL (reference sequence). The CDR3 consists of 14 residues. This entry is derived from a study of T cell responses to AZD1222 COVID-19 vaccine. Assay: immunoSEQ multiplex PCR; the TCRdb copy retains only in-frame clones and omits some. The sample records some 150,000 clones, about 81% being singletons. This chain joins TRBV3-1 (or the pseudogene TRBV3-2) and TRBJ2-7; 11 positions match TRBD2. Sequenced material: peripheral blood, taken on day 0 of MenACWY control vaccination. The sequence was obtained from an adult in good health. The CDR3 reads CASSHSGGAFEQYF. The CDR3 coding sequence is TGTGCCAGCAGCCATAGCGGGGGGGCGTTCGAGCAGTACTTC.